Following are 28 T cell receptor beta chains from one sample sequenced in a study of identical twins. MiXCR, applied by TCRdb to the 5' RACE reads, yields one record per CDR3 protein. The sample shows roughly 570,000 distinct CDR3 sequences, nearly 10% of them seen only once. These data were likewise used in another study, on yellow fever vaccine responses in identical twins.

The specimen sequenced was PBMCs. The receptors derive from a woman younger than 35 in good health.

Of note for this clonotype: This could be a read error, since a much larger clone is one nucleotide away. Here the CDR3 DNA reads TGTGCCAGCAGCATATCTGACGGGAGCTCCTACGAGCAGTACTTC. Its protein is CASSISDGSSYEQYF. V gene TRBV7-6 combines with J gene TRBJ2-7; a possible D gene is TRBD2 (6 bases). This CDR3 is 15 amino acids long. Germline CDR1 is SGHVS and CDR2 is FNYEAQ. V was shortened by 5 bases and J by 0 bases, with 14 bases between the two germline ends.

The chain joins TRBV7-6 to TRBJ1-1; D might be TRBD1 (5 bases). The CDR3 has 15 residues. V dropped 1 base and J dropped 5 bases, with 14 bases sitting between them. Per the germline V gene, CDR1 is SGHVS and CDR2 is FNYEAQ. This CDR3 reads CASSLDSGGSTEAFF. The CDR3 nucleotides are TGTGCCAGCAGCTTAGATTCGGGGGGTAGTACTGAAGCTTTCTTT.

The J gene is TRBJ2-3, the V gene TRBV3-1, with D uncertain. Trimming removed 1 base from V and 4 bases from J, with 18 bases in between. Germline lookup yields CDR1 LGHDT and CDR2 YNNKEL (reference sequence). This CDR3 is built from 17 residues. The CDR3 DNA sequence: TGTGCCAGCAGCCAAGCCAAGGGTTTTATTCCCCCAGATACGCAGTATTTT. Its translation: CASSQAKGFIPPDTQYF.

This clonotype was recorded many times. The gene calls are TRBV27 and TRBJ2-3; no clear D gene. Trimming removed 6 bases at V and 4 bases at J, with 14 bases between. Per the germline V gene, CDR1 is MNHEY and CDR2 is SMNVEV (reference sequence). This CDR3 spans 14 amino acids. This CDR3 is CASRSYRISDTQYF. The CDR3 DNA follows: TGTGCCAGCAGGTCATACCGTATCTCAGATACGCAGTATTTT.

The J gene is TRBJ2-3, the V gene TRBV5-1, with D unclear. In germline, CDR1 is SGHRS, CDR2 YFSETQ. The length of the CDR3 is 12 residues. The V and J ends lost 5 bases and 5 bases respectively, with 9 bases between them. The CDR3 sequence: CASSPEIDTQYF. In nucleotides, the CDR3 is TGCGCCAGCAGTCCTGAAATAGATACGCAGTATTTT.

This clonotype appeared many times. The chain links TRBV6-1 to TRBJ1-1, with 7 bases identical to TRBD1. The CDR3 sequence is 14 residues long. Germline values: CDR1 MNHNS, CDR2 SASEGT. Trimming cost V 7 bases and J 3 bases; bases outside gene matches: 8. The DNA of the CDR3 is TGTGCCAGCACCCAACAGGGGTGGGACACTGAAGCTTTCTTT. Translation: CASTQQGWDTEAFF.

This clonotype has a count of ten or more. The genes are TRBV7-2 and TRBJ2-3; D remains unclear. This CDR3 comprises 14 residues. Germline CDR1 reads SGHTA; CDR2 reads FQGNSA. The V end lost 8 bases, the J end lost 1 base, and 13 bases lay between the germline ends. The DNA for the CDR3 is TGTGCCAGCCGACGAGGTACGGGCACAGATACGCAGTATTTT. Translated, it gives CASRRGTGTDTQYF. The whole variable domain, remainder taken from reference TRBV7-2 and TRBJ2-3, is GAGVSQSPSNKVTEKGKDVELRCDPISGHTALYWYRQSLGQGLEFLIYFQGNSAPDKSGLPSDRFSAERTGGSVSTLTIQRTQQEDSAVYLCASRRGTGTDTQYFGPGTRLTVL.

CDR3 DNA: TGTGCCAGCAGCTCCGCGGGAGACCCTCTTTACGAGCAGTACTTC. It is translated as CASSSAGDPLYEQYF. The rearrangement uses TRBV27 and TRBJ2-7, with 7 bases lining up with TRBD2. Germline V lookup: CDR1 MNHEY, CDR2 SMNVEV (reference sequence). The CDR3 has 15 amino acids. With 6 bases clipped from V and 4 bases from J, the junction kept 12 bases outside the gene matches.

The V call is TRBV4-3, the J call TRBJ2-5; weak D call: TRBD2 (5 bases). This CDR3 is 15 amino acids long. Germline V gene sequence: CDR1 LGHNA, CDR2 YSLEER. Trimming removed 3 bases at V and 2 bases at J, with 13 bases between. CDR3 protein: CASSQGWEIQETQYF. CDR3 bases: TGCGCCAGCAGCCAGGGGTGGGAGATACAAGAGACCCAGTACTTC.

The chain carries TRBV9 and TRBJ2-2, with D maybe TRBD2 (5 bases). CDR1 SGDLS and CDR2 YYNGEE come from the germline V gene. V lost 4 bases and J lost 5, with 12 bases in between. The CDR3 length is 14 residues. In DNA, the CDR3 is TGTGCCAGCAGCCCAGACACGGGGACCGGGGAGCTGTTTTTT. This gives the protein CASSPDTGTGELFF.

In its sample, this clonotype was seen a few times. This rearrangement joins TRBV4-2 to TRBJ2-1, with D possibly matching TRBD2 (6 bases). Trimming removed 6 bases at V and 0 bases at J, with 24 bases between. This CDR3 is 19 amino acids long. Germline V gene lookup returns CDR1 LGHNA and CDR2 YNFKEQ. DNA for the CDR3: TGTGCCAGCAGTTCAGTCGGGAGCTGGCCGGGGAACTCCTACAATGAGCAGTTCTTC. This translates into CASSSVGSWPGNSYNEQFF.

V and J are TRBV27 and TRBJ2-7; D is ambiguous. The CDR3 is 13 residues long. CDR1 MNHEY and CDR2 SMNVEV come from the germline V gene (reference sequence). V lost 6 bases to trimming and J lost 6 bases, with 15 bases between them. In DNA form, the CDR3 reads TGTGCCAGCAGGACCGGGCCATCCCGCGAGCAGTACTTC. Encoded protein: CASRTGPSREQYF.

V is TRBV29-1 and J is TRBJ2-5; unclear D gene. Germline values: CDR1 SQVTM, CDR2 ANQGSEA. The CDR3 has 12 residues. The V gene lost 4 bases and the J gene lost 2 bases, with 8 bases spanning the gap. The CDR3 region is CSVGRSQETQYF. Written as DNA, the CDR3 is TGCAGCGTTGGAAGATCACAAGAGACCCAGTACTTC.

This clonotype was seen at least ten times. The J gene is TRBJ2-7, the V gene TRBV2, with D unclear. The V gene's germline CDR1 is SNHLY and CDR2 FYNNEI. The CDR3 is made up of 11 amino acids. V was clipped by 6 bases and J by 4 bases, with 7 bases between them. The CDR3 DNA is TGTGCCAGCAGCCAGTTATACGAGCAGTACTTC. Amino acid sequence: CASSQLYEQYF.

This clonotype appeared a few times. This chain connects TRBV7-2 to TRBJ2-3; no definite D call. This CDR3 region has 16 residues. The V and J ends lost 3 bases and 5 bases respectively, with 18 bases between them. CDR1 and CDR2 (germline): SGHTA, FQGNSA. Here the CDR3 reads CASSFLLGAAEDTQYF. CDR3 coding DNA: TGTGCCAGCAGCTTTCTCCTAGGAGCTGCTGAAGATACGCAGTATTTT.

There are many counts of this clonotype. The chain employs TRBV6-5 and TRBJ1-1; the D is unclear. Germline assignment: CDR1 MNHEY and CDR2 SVGAGI. V gave up 8 bases and J gave up 1 base, with 11 bases separating them. There are 13 residues in the CDR3. CDR3 in DNA: TGTGCCAGCGAATTACAAAGGAACACTGAAGCTTTCTTT. This gives the protein CASELQRNTEAFF.

J is TRBJ1-1 and V is TRBV6-5; D perhaps matches TRBD1 (5 bases). Trimming shortened V by 2 bases and J by 6 bases, and 16 bases separated the two germline ends. Germline-derived CDR1 and CDR2 are MNHEY and SVGAGI. The CDR3 is 15 residues long. The CDR3 spells CASSYIREAAAEAFF. CDR3 bases: TGTGCCAGCAGTTACATCAGGGAAGCGGCCGCTGAAGCTTTCTTT.

This clonotype was observed a handful of times. The CDR3 DNA sequence: TGCGCCAGCAGCCAGCCGGGACTAGCTCCCCACGAGCAGTACTTC. Amino acid sequence: CASSQPGLAPHEQYF. The J gene is TRBJ2-7, the V gene TRBV4-1; TRBD2 aligns across 9 bases. Per the germline V gene, CDR1 is MGHRA and CDR2 is YSYEKL. Trimming at V came to 3 bases and at J to 5 bases, leaving 8 bases not matched to a gene. This CDR3 has 15 amino acids.

This clonotype was counted ten times or more. CDR3 DNA sequence: TGTGCCAGCAGCTTGCATTTAACAGACAATCAGCCCCAGCATTTT. Protein product: CASSLHLTDNQPQHF. The V call is TRBV7-2, the J call TRBJ1-5, with D uncertain. CDR3 length equals 15 residues. Deletions cut 3 bases from V and 3 bases from J, with 12 bases between. Germline V gene sequence: CDR1 SGHTA, CDR2 FQGNSA.

Many counts were recorded for this clonotype. The rearrangement links TRBV27 to TRBJ2-1; no clear D gene. CDR3 length: 13 amino acids. V was trimmed by 6 bases and J by 8 bases, leaving 14 bases between them. CDR1 is MNHEY and CDR2 is SMNVEV in the germline V gene (reference sequence). The CDR3 sequence: CASSLTDRHEQFF. CDR3 coding DNA: TGTGCCAGCAGCCTAACCGATAGGCATGAGCAGTTCTTC.

The genes are TRBV3-1 and TRBJ2-1, with TRBD2 matching over 9 bases. This CDR3 has 18 residues. V dropped 0 bases and J dropped 0; count of bases not matched to a gene: 6. Germline assignment: CDR1 LGHDT and CDR2 YNNKEL (reference sequence). CDR3 DNA sequence: TGTGCCAGCAGCCAAGATCTGCCTAGCGGGAACTCCTACAATGAGCAGTTCTTC. It is translated as CASSQDLPSGNSYNEQFF.

The chain links TRBV7-3 to TRBJ2-1, with TRBD1 identical over 10 bases. The CDR3 length is 15 residues. V lost 4 bases, J lost 6 bases, and 6 bases stayed unmatched. Per the germline V gene, CDR1 is SGHTA and CDR2 is FQGTGA. CDR3 region: CASSSTGGLGNEQFF. DNA of the CDR3: TGTGCCAGCAGCTCGACAGGGGGCTTGGGCAATGAGCAGTTCTTC.

There are many counts of this clonotype. V is TRBV20-1 and J is TRBJ2-3, with 16 nucleotides matching TRBD2. Trimming removed 5 bases from V and 2 bases from J; junction bases left unmatched: 7. CDR1 DFQATT and CDR2 SNEGSKA come from the germline V gene (reference sequence). This CDR3 spans 17 amino acids. The DNA for the CDR3 is TGCAGTGCTCCCGGGACTAGCGGGAGGGCCCCCACAGATACGCAGTATTTT. Residues: CSAPGTSGRAPTDTQYF.

The chain has TRBV20-1 and TRBJ2-7; possibly TRBD2 for D (5 bases). This CDR3 is built from 15 residues. Germline V gene sequence: CDR1 DFQATT, CDR2 SNEGSKA (reference sequence). The CDR3 here is CIGVQPEVSSYEQYF. The CDR3 bases are TGCATTGGCGTCCAGCCGGAGGTGAGCTCCTACGAGCAGTACTTC.

CDR3 nucleotide sequence: TGCAGTGCTAACCGGGACAGAGGCTCCTACGAGCAGTACTTC. Translation: CSANRDRGSYEQYF. This rearrangement joins TRBV20-1 to TRBJ2-7; TRBD1 aligns across 7 bases. V shed 4 bases and J 0 bases; nucleotides not matched to a gene: 6. Germline-derived CDR1 and CDR2 are DFQATT and SNEGSKA (reference sequence). This CDR3 comprises 14 residues.

This chain uses TRBV20-1 with TRBJ2-5; TRBD1 might be the D (5 bases). This CDR3 has 13 residues. V was pared by 2 bases and J by 5 bases, with 12 bases between. Looked up from germline, CDR1 is DFQATT and CDR2 is SNEGSKA (reference sequence). In DNA form, the CDR3 reads TGCAGTGCTAGACCCGGACCAGGGGAGACCCAGTACTTC. It yields the protein CSARPGPGETQYF.

The chain combines TRBV11-2 with TRBJ2-5; no firm D call. The CDR3 is made up of 15 amino acids. V was cut by 2 bases and J by 5 bases, with 15 bases left in between. CDR1 SGHAT and CDR2 FQNNGV come from the germline V gene. The DNA for the CDR3 is TGTGCCAGCAGCTTATGGAGAAGGCGGACGGAGACCCAGTACTTC. Translation: CASSLWRRRTETQYF.

This clonotype showed up just a few times. V usage is TRBV20-1 and J usage is TRBJ1-2; TRBD1 agrees at 10 bases. The ends lost 3 bases at V and 3 bases at J; junction bases unmatched: 7. Germline assignment: CDR1 DFQATT and CDR2 SNEGSKA (reference sequence). The CDR3 sequence is 15 residues long. This CDR3 reads CSASMTGGVYYGYTF. DNA for the CDR3: TGCAGTGCTAGTATGACAGGGGGCGTTTACTATGGCTACACCTTC.